The entry that follows covers one TCR beta chain sequence. Its antigen is unidentified. Each of the patients experienced relapse following autologous stem cell transplantation, and their brentuximab vedotin exposure differed. TCRdb's copy holds only in-frame clones and misses some; the assay was immunoSEQ multiplex PCR. The sample includes 15,000 or so clones, about 83% of them seen just once. In germline, CDR1 is MDHEN, CDR2 SYDVKM. V shed 7 bases, J shed 0 bases, and the junction held 5 bases outside the gene matches. The CDR3 has 14 residues. This sample is drawn from a study of PD-1 blockade in classical Hodgkin lymphoma. The study, taken as a whole, reports: TCR diversity in CD4+, not CD8+, cells rose significantly by C4D1. The origin of the repertoire differences remains undefined, with disease activity or prior therapy as possible causes.

The chain has TRBV28 and TRBJ2-7; 8 positions agree with TRBD1. This sample comprised peripheral blood mononuclear cells (PBMCs), obtained at baseline. The TCR sequence derives from a human donor with classical Hodgkin lymphoma. CDR3 residues: CASTRDRSSYEQYF. The CDR3 coding sequence is TGTGCCAGCACGAGGGACAGGAGCTCCTACGAGCAGTACTTC.